This T cell receptor beta chain was observed in a study of T cell responses to AZD1222 COVID-19 vaccine. General study findings and limits: Repertoire sampling happened only post peak T cell response. There were mostly white British donors and more females than males, and clonal diversity was possibly underestimated. CD4 TCRs associated with vaccination spanned spike, dominating at 160-218 and 743-854.

For this clone: Its antigen is as yet unknown.

The CDR3 is 15 residues long. Germline V gene data show CDR1 as MNHNS and CDR2 as SASEGT. Trimming removed 1 base from V and 6 bases from J, with 15 bases in between. Data came from immunoSEQ multiplex PCR; TCRdb stores just in-frame clones and leaves some out. This table has under 150,000 clones, roughly 91% appearing once. The J gene is TRBJ1-2, the V gene TRBV6-1, with D tentatively TRBD1 (5 bases). Sequencing used peripheral blood, obtained on day 0 of AZD1222 vaccination. This TCR came from an adult in good health. CDR3 in amino acids: CASSEGTAGLHGYTF. CDR3 nucleotide sequence: TGTGCCAGCAGTGAAGGGACGGCAGGGTTACATGGCTACACCTTC.